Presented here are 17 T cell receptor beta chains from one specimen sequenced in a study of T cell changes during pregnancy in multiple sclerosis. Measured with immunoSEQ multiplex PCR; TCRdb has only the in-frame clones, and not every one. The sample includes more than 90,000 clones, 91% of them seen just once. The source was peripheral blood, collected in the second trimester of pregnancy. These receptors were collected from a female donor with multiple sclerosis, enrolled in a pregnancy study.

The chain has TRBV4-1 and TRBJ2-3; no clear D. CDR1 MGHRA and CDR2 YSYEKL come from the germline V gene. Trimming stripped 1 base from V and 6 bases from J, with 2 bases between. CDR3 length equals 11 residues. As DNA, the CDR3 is TGCGCCAGCAGCCAAGCGGATACGCAGTATTTT. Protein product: CASSQADTQYF.

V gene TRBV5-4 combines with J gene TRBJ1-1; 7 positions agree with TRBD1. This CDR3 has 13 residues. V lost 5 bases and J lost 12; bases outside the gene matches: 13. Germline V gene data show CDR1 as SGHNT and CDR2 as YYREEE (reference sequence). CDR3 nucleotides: TGTGCCAGCAGATTCCGGGACAGCTCCTTCCCTTTCTTT. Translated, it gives CASRFRDSSFPFF.

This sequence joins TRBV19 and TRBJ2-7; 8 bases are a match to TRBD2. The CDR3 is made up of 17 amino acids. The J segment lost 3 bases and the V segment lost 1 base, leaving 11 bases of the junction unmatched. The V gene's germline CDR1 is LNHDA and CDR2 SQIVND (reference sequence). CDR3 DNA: TGTGCCAGTAGTATAGGGGGAGCGGGAGCTGCATTCTACGAGCAGTACTTC. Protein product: CASSIGGAGAAFYEQYF. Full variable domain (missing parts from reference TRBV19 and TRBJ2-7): DGGITQSPKYLFRKEGQNVTLSCEQNLNHDAMYWYRQDPGQGLRLIYYSQIVNDFQKGDIAEGYSVSREKKESFPLTVTSAQKNPTAFYLCASSIGGAGAAFYEQYFGPGTRLTVT.

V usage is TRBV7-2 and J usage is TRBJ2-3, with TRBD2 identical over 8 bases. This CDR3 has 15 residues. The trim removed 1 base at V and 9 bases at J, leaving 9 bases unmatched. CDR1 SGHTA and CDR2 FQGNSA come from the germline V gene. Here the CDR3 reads CASSLVPAGVGTQYF. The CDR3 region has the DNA TGTGCCAGCAGCTTAGTACCAGCGGGAGTGGGCACGCAGTATTTT.

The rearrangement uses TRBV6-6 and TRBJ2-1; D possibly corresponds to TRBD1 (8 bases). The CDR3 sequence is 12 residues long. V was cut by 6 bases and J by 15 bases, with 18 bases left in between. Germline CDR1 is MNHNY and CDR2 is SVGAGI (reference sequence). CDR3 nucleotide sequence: TGTGCCAGCAGCCACGGACAGGGAGGGCCGTTCTTC. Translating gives CASSHGQGGPFF.

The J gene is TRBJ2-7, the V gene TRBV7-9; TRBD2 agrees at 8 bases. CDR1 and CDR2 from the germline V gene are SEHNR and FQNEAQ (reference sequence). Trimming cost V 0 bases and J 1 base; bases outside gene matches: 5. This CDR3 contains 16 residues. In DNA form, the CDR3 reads TGTGCCAGCAGCTTAGCCCCCGGGACTAGTTCCTACGAGCAGTACTTC. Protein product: CASSLAPGTSSYEQYF.

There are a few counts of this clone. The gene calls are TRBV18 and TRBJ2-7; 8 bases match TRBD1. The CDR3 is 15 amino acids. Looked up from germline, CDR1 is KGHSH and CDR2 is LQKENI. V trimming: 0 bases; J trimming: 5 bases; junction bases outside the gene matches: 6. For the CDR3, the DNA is TGTGCCAGCTCACCACCGTCCGGGACAGGAGACGAGCAGTACTTC. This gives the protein CASSPPSGTGDEQYF. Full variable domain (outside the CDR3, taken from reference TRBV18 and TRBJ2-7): NAGVMQNPRHLVRRRGQEARLRCSPMKGHSHVYWYRQLPEEGLKFMVYLQKENIIDESGMPKERFSAEFPKEGPSILRIQQVVRGDSAAYFCASSPPSGTGDEQYFGPGTRLTVT.

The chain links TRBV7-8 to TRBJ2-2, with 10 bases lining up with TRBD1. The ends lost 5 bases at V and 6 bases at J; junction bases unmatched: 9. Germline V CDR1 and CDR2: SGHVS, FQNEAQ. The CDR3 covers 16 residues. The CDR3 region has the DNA TGTGCCAGCAGCGCATCGGACAGGGGGGGACCCGGGGAGCTGTTTTTT. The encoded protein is CASSASDRGGPGELFF.

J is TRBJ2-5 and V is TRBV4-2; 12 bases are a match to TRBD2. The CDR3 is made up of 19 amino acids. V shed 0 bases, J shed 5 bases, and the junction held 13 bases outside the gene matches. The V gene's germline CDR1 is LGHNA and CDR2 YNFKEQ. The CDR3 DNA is TGTGCCAGCAGCCAAGATCTAGCTAGCGGGAGGGCGGTTCGGGAGACCCAGTACTTC. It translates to CASSQDLASGRAVRETQYF.

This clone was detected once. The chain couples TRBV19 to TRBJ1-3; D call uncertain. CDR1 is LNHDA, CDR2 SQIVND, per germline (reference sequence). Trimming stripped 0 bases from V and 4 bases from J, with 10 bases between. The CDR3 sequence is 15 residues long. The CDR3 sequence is CASSIEASWGNTIYF. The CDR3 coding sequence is TGTGCCAGTAGTATAGAGGCCAGTTGGGGAAACACCATATATTTT.

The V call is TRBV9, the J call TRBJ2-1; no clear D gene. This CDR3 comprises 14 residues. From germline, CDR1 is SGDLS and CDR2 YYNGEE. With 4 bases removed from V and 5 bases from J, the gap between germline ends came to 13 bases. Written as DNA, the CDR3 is TGTGCCAGCAGCATCAGCCTAGGCAACAATGAGCAGTTCTTC. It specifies CASSISLGNNEQFF. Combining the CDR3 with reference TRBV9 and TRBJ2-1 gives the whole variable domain DSGVTQTPKHLITATGQRVTLRCSPRSGDLSVYWYQQSLDQGLQFLIQYYNGEERAKGNILERFSAQQFPDLHSELNLSSLELGDSALYFCASSISLGNNEQFFGPGTRLTVL.

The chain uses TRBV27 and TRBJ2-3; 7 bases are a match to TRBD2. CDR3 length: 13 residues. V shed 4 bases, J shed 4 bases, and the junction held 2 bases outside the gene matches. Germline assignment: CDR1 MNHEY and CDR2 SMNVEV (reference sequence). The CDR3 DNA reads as TGTGCCAGCAGTTACGGGAGGTCAGATACGCAGTATTTT. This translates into CASSYGRSDTQYF.

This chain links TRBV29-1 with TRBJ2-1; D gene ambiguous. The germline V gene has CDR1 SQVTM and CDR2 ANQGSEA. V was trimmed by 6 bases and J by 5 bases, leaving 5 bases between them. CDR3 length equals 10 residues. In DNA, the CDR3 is TGCAGCGTGAGAAACAATGAGCAGTTCTTC. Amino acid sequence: CSVRNNEQFF.

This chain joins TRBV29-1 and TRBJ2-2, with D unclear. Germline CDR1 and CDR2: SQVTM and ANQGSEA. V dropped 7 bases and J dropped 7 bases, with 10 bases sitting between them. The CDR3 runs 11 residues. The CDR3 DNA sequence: TGCAGCGGTAATGTCCTCGGGGAGCTGTTTTTT. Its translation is CSGNVLGELFF.

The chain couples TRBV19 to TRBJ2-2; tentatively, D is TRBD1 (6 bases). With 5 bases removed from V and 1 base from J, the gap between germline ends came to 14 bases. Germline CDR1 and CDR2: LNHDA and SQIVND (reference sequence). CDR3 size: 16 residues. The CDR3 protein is CASSPHRDLNTGELFF. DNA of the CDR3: TGTGCCAGTAGTCCCCACAGGGACCTGAACACCGGGGAGCTGTTTTTT.

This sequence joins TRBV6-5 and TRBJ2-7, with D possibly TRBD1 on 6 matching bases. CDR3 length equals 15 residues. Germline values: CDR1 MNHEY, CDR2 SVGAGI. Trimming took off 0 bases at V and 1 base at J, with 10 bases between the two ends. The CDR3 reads CASSYSGHASYEQYF. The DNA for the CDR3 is TGTGCCAGCAGTTACTCGGGACACGCTTCCTACGAGCAGTACTTC.

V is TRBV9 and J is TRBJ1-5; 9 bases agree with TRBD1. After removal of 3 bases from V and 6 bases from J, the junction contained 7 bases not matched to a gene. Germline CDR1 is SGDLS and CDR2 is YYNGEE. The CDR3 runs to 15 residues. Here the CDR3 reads CASSASTGGGQPQHF. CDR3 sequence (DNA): TGTGCCAGCAGCGCCTCAACAGGGGGCGGTCAGCCCCAGCATTTT.